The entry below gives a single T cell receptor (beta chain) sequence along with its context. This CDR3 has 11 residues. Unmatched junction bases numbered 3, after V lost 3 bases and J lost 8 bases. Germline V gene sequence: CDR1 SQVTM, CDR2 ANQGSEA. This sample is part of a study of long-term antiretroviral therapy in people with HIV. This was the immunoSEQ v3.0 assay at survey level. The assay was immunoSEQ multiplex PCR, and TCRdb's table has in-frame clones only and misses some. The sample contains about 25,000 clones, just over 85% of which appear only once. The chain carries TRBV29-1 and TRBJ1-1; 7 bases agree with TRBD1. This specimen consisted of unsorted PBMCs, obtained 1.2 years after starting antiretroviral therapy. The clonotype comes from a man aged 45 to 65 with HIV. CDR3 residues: CSVDGQVEAFF. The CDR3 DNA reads TGCAGCGTTGACGGACAGGTCGAAGCTTTCTTT.